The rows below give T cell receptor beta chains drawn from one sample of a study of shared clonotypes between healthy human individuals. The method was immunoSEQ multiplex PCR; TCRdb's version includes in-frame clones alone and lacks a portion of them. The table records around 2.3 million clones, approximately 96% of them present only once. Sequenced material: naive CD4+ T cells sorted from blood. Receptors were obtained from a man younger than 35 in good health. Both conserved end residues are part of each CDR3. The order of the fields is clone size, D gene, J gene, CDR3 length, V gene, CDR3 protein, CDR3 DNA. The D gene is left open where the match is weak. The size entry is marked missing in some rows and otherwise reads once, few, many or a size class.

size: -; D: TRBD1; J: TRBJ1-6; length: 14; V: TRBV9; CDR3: CASSGQGGGSPLHF; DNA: TGTGCCAGCAGCGGACAGGGTGGCGGTTCACCCCTCCACTTT
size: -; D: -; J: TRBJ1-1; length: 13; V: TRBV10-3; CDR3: CAISEGENTEAFF; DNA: TGTGCCATCAGTGAGGGGGAGAACACTGAAGCTTTCTTT
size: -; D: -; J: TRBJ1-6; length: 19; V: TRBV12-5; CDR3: CASGFQTPGRRTDNSPLHF; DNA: TGTGCTAGTGGTTTTCAAACTCCCGGCCGAAGAACCGATAATTCACCCCTCCACTTT
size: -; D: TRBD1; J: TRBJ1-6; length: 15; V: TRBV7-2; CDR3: CASSFTGGTGSPLHF; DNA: TGTGCCAGCAGCTTTACAGGGGGGACAGGGTCACCCCTCCACTTT
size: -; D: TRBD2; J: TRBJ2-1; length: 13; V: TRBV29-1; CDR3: CSGSGTRTNEQFF; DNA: TGCAGCGGCTCCGGGACTAGAACGAATGAGCAGTTCTTC
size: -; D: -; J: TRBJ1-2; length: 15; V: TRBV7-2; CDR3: CASSFSPLGRGGYTF; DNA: TGTGCCAGCAGCTTCTCGCCGTTAGGGAGAGGTGGCTACACCTTC
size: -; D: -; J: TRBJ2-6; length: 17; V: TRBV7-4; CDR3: CASSLGRFSSGANVLTF; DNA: TGTGCCAGCAGCTTAGGGCGGTTTTCCTCTGGGGCCAACGTCCTGACTTTC
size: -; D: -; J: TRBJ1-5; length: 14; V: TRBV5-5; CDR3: CASSSGVLNQPQHF; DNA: TGTGCCAGCAGCTCGGGAGTTCTCAATCAGCCCCAGCATTTT
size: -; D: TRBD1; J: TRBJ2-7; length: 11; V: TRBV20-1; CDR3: CSGSGGGEQYF; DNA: TGCAGTGGGTCAGGGGGCGGAGAGCAGTACTTC
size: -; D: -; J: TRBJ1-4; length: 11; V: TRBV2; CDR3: CASTDYKELFF; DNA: TGTGCCAGCACCGACTACAAAGAACTGTTTTTT
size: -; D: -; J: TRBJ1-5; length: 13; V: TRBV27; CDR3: CASSLRGGQPQHF; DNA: TGTGCCAGCAGTTTAAGGGGAGGCCAGCCCCAGCATTTT
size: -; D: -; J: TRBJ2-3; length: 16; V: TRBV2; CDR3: CASSEGTSVSTDTQYF; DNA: TGTGCCAGCAGTGAGGGGACCAGCGTAAGCACAGATACGCAGTATTTT
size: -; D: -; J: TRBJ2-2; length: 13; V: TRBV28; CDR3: CASSLSEGRELFF; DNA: TGTGCCAGCAGTTTATCGGAGGGGAGGGAGCTGTTTTTT
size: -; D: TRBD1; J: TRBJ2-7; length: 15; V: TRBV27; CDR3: CASRPGQVYNYEQYF; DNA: TGTGCCAGCAGACCCGGACAGGTTTACAACTACGAGCAGTACTTC
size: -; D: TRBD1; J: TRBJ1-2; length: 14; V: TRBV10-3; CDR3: CAISPDRGNYGYTF; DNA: TGTGCCATCAGCCCGGACAGGGGAAACTATGGCTACACCTTC
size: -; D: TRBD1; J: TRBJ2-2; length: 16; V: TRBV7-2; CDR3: CASSLIGTGGHGELFF; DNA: TGTGCCAGCAGCTTAATCGGGACAGGGGGCCACGGGGAGCTGTTTTTT
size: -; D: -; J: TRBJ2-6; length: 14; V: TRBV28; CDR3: CASIDISGANVLTF; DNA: TGTGCCAGCATAGACATCTCTGGGGCCAACGTCCTGACTTTC
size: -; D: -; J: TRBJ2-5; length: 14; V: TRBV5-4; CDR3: CASSFPGNQETQYF; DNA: TGTGCCAGCAGCTTCCCCGGGAACCAAGAGACCCAGTACTTC
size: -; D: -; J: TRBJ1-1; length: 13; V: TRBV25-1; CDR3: CASSSERNTEAFF; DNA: TGTGCCAGCAGTTCGGAGCGGAACACTGAAGCTTTCTTT
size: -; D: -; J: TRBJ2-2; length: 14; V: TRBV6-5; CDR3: CASSPWGETGELFF; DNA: TGTGCCAGCAGCCCCTGGGGGGAAACCGGGGAGCTGTTTTTT
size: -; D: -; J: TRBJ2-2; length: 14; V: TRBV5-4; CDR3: CASSSRANTGELFF; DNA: TGTGCCAGCAGCAGTAGGGCGAACACCGGGGAGCTGTTTTTT
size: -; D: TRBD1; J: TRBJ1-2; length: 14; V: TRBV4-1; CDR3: CASSQPGQGYGYTF; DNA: TGCGCCAGCAGCCAACCGGGACAGGGCTATGGCTACACCTTC
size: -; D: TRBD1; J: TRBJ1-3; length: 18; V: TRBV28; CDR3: CASTSTRTGGFSGNTIYF; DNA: TGTGCCAGCACCTCCACCAGGACAGGGGGCTTCTCTGGAAACACCATATATTTT
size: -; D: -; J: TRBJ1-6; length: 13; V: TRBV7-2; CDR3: CASSSTHNSPLHF; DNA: TGTGCCAGCAGCTCGACCCATAATTCACCCCTCCACTTT
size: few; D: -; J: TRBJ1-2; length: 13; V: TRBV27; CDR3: CASSSTGRYGYTF; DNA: TGTGCCAGCAGTTCGACGGGGCGTTATGGCTACACCTTC
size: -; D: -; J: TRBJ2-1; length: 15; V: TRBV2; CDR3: CATHPQGSSYNEQFF; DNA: TGTGCCACCCACCCCCAGGGGAGCTCCTACAATGAGCAGTTCTTC
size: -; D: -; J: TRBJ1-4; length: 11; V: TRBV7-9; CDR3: CASSSGEKLFF; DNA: TGTGCCAGCAGCTCGGGAGAAAAACTGTTTTTT
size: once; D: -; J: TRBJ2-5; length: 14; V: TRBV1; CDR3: CTSSQGGRRGTQYF; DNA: TGCACCAGCAGCCAAGGAGGGAGGCGCGGGACCCAGTACTTC
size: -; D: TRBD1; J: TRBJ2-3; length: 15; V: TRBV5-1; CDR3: CASRNRQGHGDTQYF; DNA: TGCGCCAGCAGAAATCGACAGGGACACGGAGATACGCAGTATTTT
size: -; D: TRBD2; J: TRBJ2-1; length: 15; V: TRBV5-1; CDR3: CASGASGNSYNEQFF; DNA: TGCGCCAGTGGGGCTAGCGGGAACTCCTACAATGAGCAGTTCTTC
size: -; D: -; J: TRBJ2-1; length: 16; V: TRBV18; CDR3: CASSLRTGASYNEQFF; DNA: TGTGCCAGCTCCCTCCGAACGGGGGCCTCCTACAATGAGCAGTTCTTC